The 10 T cell receptor beta chains below were found in one sample sequenced in a study of T cells in Graves' hyperthyroidism and ophthalmopathy (dated by TCRdb to about 2019). Library creation used multiplex PCR. Sequenced using an Illumina HiSeq 2000. The TCR beta CDR3 regions were amplified from the RNA transcripts. For the first round of RT-PCR on the TCR CDR3, the HTBI primer set was used together with the Qiagen OneStep RT-PCR kit. TCRdb reworked the public reads: Q25 trimming with fastp, MiXCR clone assembly, productive beta chains retained. Each CDR3 protein gets just one entry, which takes the most common genes and DNA from the rows behind it. Within this sample are 730,000 or so distinct CDR3 sequences, with 18% of them counted one time only. The ten largest clones capture 16% of the sample. Sequencing used blood. The receptors come from a woman between 50 and 59 years old with Graves' hyperthyroidism that later progressed to Graves' ophthalmopathy.

The chain has TRBV20-1 and TRBJ1-1, with 7 nucleotides matching TRBD1. V was clipped by 4 bases and J by 6 bases; unmatched bases: 14. The germline gives CDR1 DFQATT, CDR2 SNEGSKA (reference sequence). The CDR3 runs to 15 residues. Here the CDR3 DNA reads TGCAGTGCTAAAATAAGCCTACAGGGGAGGGCTGAAGCTTTCTTT. Its protein is CSAKISLQGRAEAFF.

This clonotype was counted only a few times. The gene calls are TRBV6-1 and TRBJ1-6; perhaps TRBD1 as D (6 bases). From germline, CDR1 is MNHNS and CDR2 SASEGT. The CDR3 is made up of 17 amino acids. V was trimmed by 4 bases and J by 1 base, leaving 14 bases between them. The CDR3 region is CASSVMGGHSYNSPLHF. In nucleotides, the CDR3 is TGTGCCAGCAGTGTCATGGGGGGGCATTCCTATAATTCACCCCTCCACTTT.

This clonotype was observed many times. This CDR3 is CSAIQGVGVNEKLFF. CDR3 DNA sequence: TGCAGTGCTATACAGGGCGTGGGGGTTAATGAAAAACTGTTTTTT. V is TRBV20-1 and J is TRBJ1-4; tentative D call: TRBD1 (6 bases). The V gene's germline CDR1 is DFQATT and CDR2 SNEGSKA (reference sequence). Trimming left V 4 bases short and J 4 bases short, with 16 bases between. The CDR3 is made up of 15 amino acids.

This chain links TRBV5-5 with TRBJ2-1; TRBD2 might be the D (6 bases). Germline loops: CDR1 SGHKS, CDR2 YYEKEE (reference sequence). V lost 0 bases, J lost 4 bases, and 11 bases lay in between. There are 15 residues in the CDR3. CDR3: CASSLVGSPYNEQFF. CDR3 DNA sequence: TGTGCCAGCAGCTTGGTCGGGAGCCCATACAATGAGCAGTTCTTC.

This clonotype has only a few counts. V usage is TRBV10-2 and J usage is TRBJ2-3, with 14 bases identical to TRBD2. This CDR3 is built from 14 residues. The ends lost 6 bases at V and 8 bases at J; junction bases unmatched: 4. Germline V gives CDR1 WSHSY, CDR2 SAAADI. CDR3 sequence (DNA): TGCGCCAGCAGGACTAGCGGGGGGGCAGGTACGCAGTATTTT. It yields the protein CASRTSGGAGTQYF.

This chain links TRBV20-1 with TRBJ2-2; maybe TRBD1 (5 bases). Germline V gives CDR1 DFQATT, CDR2 SNEGSKA (reference sequence). The CDR3 length is 13 residues. Trimming took off 1 base at V and 9 bases at J, with 12 bases between the two ends. For the CDR3, the DNA is TGCAGTGCTAGAGGGACATACGCCAGGGAGCTGTTTTTT. Its protein is CSARGTYARELFF.

This clonotype was seen a handful of times. The V and J genes are TRBV12-3 or TRBV12-4 and TRBJ1-6, with D possibly TRBD1 on 5 matching bases. Trimming stripped 6 bases from V and 7 bases from J, with 16 bases between. The CDR3 consists of 15 residues. CDR3 nucleotides: TGTGCCAGCAGCCCCCTAAGGACATGGAATTCACCCCTCCACTTT. Its translation: CASSPLRTWNSPLHF.

This clonotype has ten or more counts. The chain uses TRBV7-2 and TRBJ2-1; tentative D call: TRBD2 (5 bases). CDR3 length equals 13 residues. Germline loops: CDR1 SGHTA, CDR2 FQGNSA. V lost 3 bases and J 12 bases, leaving 15 bases between the germline ends. CDR3 nucleotide sequence: TGTGCCAGCAGCTTTGAGACTGTTCGGGGGCAGTTCTTC. Protein: CASSFETVRGQFF.

The rearrangement uses TRBV27 and TRBJ2-1; weak D call: TRBD2 (6 bases). This CDR3 is 14 amino acids long. In germline, CDR1 is MNHEY, CDR2 SMNVEV (reference sequence). V was trimmed by 3 bases and J by 4 bases, leaving 10 bases between them. The CDR3 region has the DNA TGTGCCAGCAGTTTTGGGGGGTGGTACAATGAGCAGTTCTTC. It encodes CASSFGGWYNEQFF.

This clonotype was counted ten times or more. V is TRBV18 and J is TRBJ1-1, with D uncertain. V gave up 2 bases and J gave up 1 base, with 11 bases separating them. Germline V gene data show CDR1 as KGHSH and CDR2 as LQKENI. The CDR3 runs to 15 residues. CDR3 in amino acids: CASSPSRYTNTEAFF. CDR3 in DNA: TGTGCCAGCTCACCATCGAGGTACACGAACACTGAAGCTTTCTTT.